This TCR beta chain was observed in a study of identical twins. Trimming removed 2 bases from V and 4 bases from J; junction bases left unmatched: 2. Per germline, CDR1 MNHEY and CDR2 SMNVEV (reference sequence). This CDR3 spans 14 amino acids. TCRdb called the 5' RACE reads again in MiXCR, with one record for every CDR3 protein. The sample holds about 220,000 distinct CDR3 sequences, 5.5% to 7.5% seen once. This clonotype was observed a few times. These same records also appear under a second study, on T cells expressing NK-cell markers. That paper states: Among eight sequenced donors, seven carried HCMV seropositivity while one was seronegative.

Specimen: CD8+ T cells sorted from blood. This rearrangement joins TRBV27 to TRBJ2-5; 9 bases map to TRBD1. The clonotype comes from a woman between 18 and 29 years old in good health. The CDR3 is CASSLVDRGETQYF. The DNA of the CDR3 is TGTGCCAGCAGTTTAGTGGACAGGGGAGAGACCCAGTACTTC.